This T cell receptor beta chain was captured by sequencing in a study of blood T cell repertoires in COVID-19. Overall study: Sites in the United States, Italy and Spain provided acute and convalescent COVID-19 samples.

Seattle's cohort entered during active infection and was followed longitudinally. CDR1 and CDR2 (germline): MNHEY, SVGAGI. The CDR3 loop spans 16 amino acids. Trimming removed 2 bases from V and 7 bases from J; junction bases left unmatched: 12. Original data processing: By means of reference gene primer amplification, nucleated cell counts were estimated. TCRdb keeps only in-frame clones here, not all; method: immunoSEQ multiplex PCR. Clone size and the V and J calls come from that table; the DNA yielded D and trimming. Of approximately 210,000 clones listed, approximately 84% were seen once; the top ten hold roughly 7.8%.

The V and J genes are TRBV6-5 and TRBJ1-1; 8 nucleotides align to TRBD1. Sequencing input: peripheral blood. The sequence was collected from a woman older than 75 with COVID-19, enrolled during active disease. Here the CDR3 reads CASSYITAGGLSEAFF. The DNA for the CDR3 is TGTGCCAGCAGTTACATAACGGCAGGGGGCTTAAGTGAAGCTTTCTTT.